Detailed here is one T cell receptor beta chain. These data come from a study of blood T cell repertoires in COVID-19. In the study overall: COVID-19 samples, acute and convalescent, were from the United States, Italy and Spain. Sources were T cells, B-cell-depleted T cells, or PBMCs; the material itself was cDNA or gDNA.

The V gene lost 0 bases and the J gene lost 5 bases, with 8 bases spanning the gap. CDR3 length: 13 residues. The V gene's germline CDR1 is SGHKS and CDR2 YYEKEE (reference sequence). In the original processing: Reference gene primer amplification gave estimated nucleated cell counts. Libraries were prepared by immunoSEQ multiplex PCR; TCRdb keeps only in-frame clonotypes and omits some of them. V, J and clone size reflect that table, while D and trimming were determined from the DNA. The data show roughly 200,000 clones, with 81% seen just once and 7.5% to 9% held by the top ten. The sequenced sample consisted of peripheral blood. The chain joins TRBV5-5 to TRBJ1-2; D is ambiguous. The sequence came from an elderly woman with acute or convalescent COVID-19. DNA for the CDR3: TGTGCCAGCAGCTTGGATACACATTATGGCTACACCTTC. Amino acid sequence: CASSLDTHYGYTF.